These 18 T cell receptor beta chains originate from one sample sequenced in a study of T cells in localized non-small cell lung cancer. Assay: immunoSEQ multiplex PCR; the TCRdb copy retains only in-frame clones and omits some. The sample consists of 70,000 or so clones, 65% to 85% of them appearing once. Specimen: peripheral blood, collected before any cancer treatment. All receptors come from a female donor over 55 with stage I lung adenocarcinoma.

V and J are TRBV2 and TRBJ1-6; 8 nucleotides line up with TRBD1. The germline gives CDR1 SNHLY, CDR2 FYNNEI. CDR3 length equals 15 residues. J lost 9 bases, V lost 5 bases, and 9 bases had no gene match. The CDR3 DNA follows: TGTGCCAGCAGTTCCCAGGGGGACAGGTCTTCACCCCTCCACTTT. It codes for CASSSQGDRSSPLHF.

This clone is a singleton in its sample. The CDR3 region has the DNA TGTGCCACCACCGAAAACTCACAGGGTGAAGCTTTCTTT. Encoded protein: CATTENSQGEAFF. The chain uses TRBV19 and TRBJ1-1, with D possibly being TRBD1 (6 bases). The V gene lost 10 bases and the J gene lost 7 bases, with 19 bases spanning the gap. The germline V gene has CDR1 LNHDA and CDR2 SQIVND (reference sequence). This CDR3 spans 13 amino acids.

The chain recombines TRBV5-6 with TRBJ1-4; perhaps TRBD1 as D (5 bases). Per germline, CDR1 SGHDT and CDR2 YYEEEE. V was clipped by 4 bases and J by 7 bases, with 17 bases between them. The CDR3 covers 15 residues. The CDR3 DNA follows: TGTGCCAGCAGCGAAAACCAGGGTTTCCGTGAAAAACTGTTTTTT. As protein: CASSENQGFREKLFF.

The rearrangement links TRBV18 to TRBJ1-6, with a possible D match to TRBD1 (6 bases). Germline CDR1 and CDR2: KGHSH and LQKENI. The CDR3 spans 15 residues. V shed 3 bases and J shed 7 bases, with 13 bases lying between them. The CDR3 coding sequence is TGTGCCAGCTCACCTCTGGGGACATGGAATTCACCCCTCCACTTT. Amino acids: CASSPLGTWNSPLHF.

The J gene is TRBJ1-4, the V gene TRBV2; maybe TRBD1 (5 bases). Germline V gene sequence: CDR1 SNHLY, CDR2 FYNNEI. V was cut by 6 bases and J by 4 bases, with 9 bases left in between. The CDR3 is made up of 13 amino acids. CDR3 residues: CASRRGLNEKLFF. The CDR3 bases are TGTGCCAGCAGGAGGGGCCTTAATGAAAAACTGTTTTTT.

The chain is built from TRBV19 and TRBJ1-2; 8 nucleotides match TRBD1. The trim removed 6 bases at V and 5 bases at J, leaving 8 bases unmatched. This CDR3 spans 14 amino acids. Germline V lookup: CDR1 LNHDA, CDR2 SQIVND (reference sequence). CDR3 sequence: CASSDGTGQYGYTF. The DNA for the CDR3 is TGTGCCAGTAGCGATGGGACAGGACAATATGGCTACACCTTC.

The table lists this clone with a count of one. The rearrangement links TRBV9 to TRBJ1-1, with D perhaps matching TRBD1 (6 bases). The CDR3 sequence is 14 residues long. Trimming stripped 2 bases from V and 1 base from J, with 9 bases between. The germline V gene has CDR1 SGDLS and CDR2 YYNGEE. CDR3 residues: CASSVTGWNTEAFF. The CDR3 DNA reads TGTGCCAGCAGCGTCACAGGGTGGAACACTGAAGCTTTCTTT.

The chain joins TRBV11-2 to TRBJ2-7; weak D call: TRBD1 (6 bases). This CDR3 region has 15 residues. The germline CDR1 and CDR2 sequences are SGHAT and FQNNGV. Trimming took off 1 base at V and 3 bases at J, with 13 bases between the two ends. CDR3 sequence reads: CASSLAIIQGYEQYF. The CDR3 bases are TGTGCCAGCAGCTTAGCAATAATACAGGGCTACGAGCAGTACTTC.

This clone showed up just once. The chain links TRBV7-3 to TRBJ2-7; D perhaps matches TRBD2 (5 bases). Germline CDR1 is SGHTA and CDR2 is FQGTGA. V shed 5 bases and J shed 7 bases, with 15 bases lying between them. This CDR3 spans 13 amino acids. The CDR3 sequence is CASSLARSGEQYF. CDR3 nucleotides: TGTGCCAGCAGCCTGGCCCGGTCGGGGGAGCAGTACTTC.

The chain employs TRBV5-1 and TRBJ2-7; D is perhaps TRBD2 (6 bases). The CDR3 length is 11 residues. Germline V gene lookup returns CDR1 SGHRS and CDR2 YFSETQ. Trimming took off 4 bases at V and 4 bases at J, with 6 bases between the two ends. DNA of the CDR3: TGCGCCAGCAGCCGGGGGTACGAGCAGTACTTC. Protein: CASSRGYEQYF. The whole variable domain, remainder taken from reference TRBV5-1 and TRBJ2-7, is KAGVTQTPRYLIKTRGQQVTLSCSPISGHRSVSWYQQTPGQGLQFLFEYFSETQRNKGNFPGRFSGRQFSNSRSEMNVSTLELGDSALYLCASSRGYEQYFGPGTRLTVT.

This chain's CDR3 is CASTRTARETQYF. In DNA form, the CDR3 reads TGTGCCAGCACCCGGACAGCCCGAGAGACCCAGTACTTC. The chain employs TRBV6-5 and TRBJ2-5, with D perhaps matching TRBD1 (6 bases). The CDR3 has 13 amino acids. The germline V gene encodes CDR1 MNHEY and CDR2 SVGAGI. The V end lost 7 bases, the J end lost 4 bases, and 13 bases lay between the germline ends.

This chain joins TRBV5-6 and TRBJ2-1, with D possibly TRBD2 on 6 matching bases. The CDR3 has 16 amino acids. Trimming pared 4 bases from V and 4 bases from J, leaving 18 bases between. Germline-derived CDR1 and CDR2 are SGHDT and YYEEEE. CDR3 protein: CASSPGGGSRYNEQFF. The CDR3 nucleotides read TGTGCCAGCAGCCCCGGTGGGGGGAGTAGGTACAATGAGCAGTTCTTC.

This clone was seen a single time. The chain links TRBV7-2 to TRBJ1-4; D might be TRBD1 (6 bases). V was shortened by 1 base and J by 8 bases, with 11 bases between the two germline ends. Germline V CDR1 and CDR2: SGHTA, FQGNSA. The CDR3 loop spans 14 amino acids. DNA for the CDR3: TGTGCCAGCAGCTTAGACAGGGCAACCGAAAAACTGTTTTTT. Translating it yields CASSLDRATEKLFF.

The chain couples TRBV5-8 to TRBJ1-6; D is ambiguous. Looked up from germline, CDR1 is SGHTS and CDR2 is YDEGEE. The CDR3 length is 14 residues. The V end lost 0 bases, the J end lost 5 bases, and 6 bases lay between the germline ends. The CDR3 nucleotides are TGTGCCAGCAGCTTGGAGATGCATAATTCACCCCTCCACTTT. It encodes CASSLEMHNSPLHF.

This chain uses TRBV6-5 with TRBJ1-1, with D unclear. Germline CDR1 reads MNHEY; CDR2 reads SVGAGI. V gave up 7 bases and J gave up 4 bases, with 16 bases separating them. The CDR3 is made up of 14 amino acids. The CDR3 DNA reads as TGTGCCAGCACCCCTCGTCGAGTGGGCACTGAAGCTTTCTTT. This encodes CASTPRRVGTEAFF.

In its sample, this clone was seen a few times. This sequence joins TRBV21-1 and TRBJ2-1. TRBV21-1 is a pseudogene. The CDR3 contains 14 residues. The chain's CDR3 is CASSQARSNNEQFF. The DNA for the CDR3 is TGTGCCAGCAGCCAAGCTCGCAGCAACAATGAGCAGTTCTTC.

This chain connects TRBV5-4 to TRBJ2-5; perhaps TRBD1 as D (5 bases). The CDR3 covers 14 residues. CDR1 SGHNT and CDR2 YYREEE come from the germline V gene (reference sequence). The ends were cut back, 5 bases at V and 1 base at J, with 12 bases in the middle. DNA for the CDR3: TGTGCCAGCAGTCTGCGACAGTCCCAAGAGACCCAGTACTTC. It codes for CASSLRQSQETQYF. Complete variable domain (other parts from reference TRBV5-4 and TRBJ2-5): ETGVTQSPTHLIKTRGQQVTLRCSSQSGHNTVSWYQQALGQGPQFIFQYYREEENGRGNFPPRFSGLQFPNYSSELNVNALELDDSALYLCASSLRQSQETQYFGPGTRLLVL.

The chain's CDR3 is CASSLGVGDRRKETQYF. The CDR3, as DNA: TGTGCCAGCAGCTTAGGGGTAGGGGACAGGAGAAAAGAGACCCAGTACTTC. This chain links TRBV7-6 with TRBJ2-5; 8 bases fit TRBD1. The germline V gene has CDR1 SGHVS and CDR2 FNYEAQ. Germline trimming cut 1 base from V and 3 bases from J; bases unmatched to any gene: 10. This CDR3 has 17 residues.